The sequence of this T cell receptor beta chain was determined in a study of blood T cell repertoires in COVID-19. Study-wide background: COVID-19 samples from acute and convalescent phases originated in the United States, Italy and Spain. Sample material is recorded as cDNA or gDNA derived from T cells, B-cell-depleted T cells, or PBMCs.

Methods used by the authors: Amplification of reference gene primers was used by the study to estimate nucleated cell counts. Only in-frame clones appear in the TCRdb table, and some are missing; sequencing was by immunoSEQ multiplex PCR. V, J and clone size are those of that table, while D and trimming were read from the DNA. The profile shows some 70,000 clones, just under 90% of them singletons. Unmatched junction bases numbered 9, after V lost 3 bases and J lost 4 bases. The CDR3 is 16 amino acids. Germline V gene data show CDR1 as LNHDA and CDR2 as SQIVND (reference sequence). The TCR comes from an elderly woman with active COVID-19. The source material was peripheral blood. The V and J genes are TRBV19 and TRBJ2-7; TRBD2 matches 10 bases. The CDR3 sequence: CASSIGPAGGLYEQYF. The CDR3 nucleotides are TGTGCCAGTAGTATTGGGCCAGCGGGAGGGCTGTACGAGCAGTACTTC.